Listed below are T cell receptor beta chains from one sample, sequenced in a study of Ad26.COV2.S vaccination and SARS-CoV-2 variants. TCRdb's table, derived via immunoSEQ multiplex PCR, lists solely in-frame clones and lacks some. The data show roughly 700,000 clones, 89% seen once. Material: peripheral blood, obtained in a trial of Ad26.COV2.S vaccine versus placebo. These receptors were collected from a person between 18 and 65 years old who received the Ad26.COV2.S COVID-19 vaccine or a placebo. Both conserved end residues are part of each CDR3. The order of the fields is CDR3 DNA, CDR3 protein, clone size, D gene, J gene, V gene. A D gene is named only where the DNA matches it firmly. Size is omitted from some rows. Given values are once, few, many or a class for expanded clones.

CDR3nt: TGTGCCAGCAGTGAAGCCAGGCGGGGTGAGCAGTTCTTC; CDR3aa: CASSEARRGEQFF; abundance: .; d_gene: .; j_gene: TRBJ2-1; v_gene: TRBV6-1
CDR3nt: TGTGCCAGCATTAGTCTCAATGAGCAGTTCTTC; CDR3aa: CASISLNEQFF; abundance: .; d_gene: .; j_gene: TRBJ2-1; v_gene: TRBV28
CDR3nt: TGTGCCAGTAGTATAGATCGAGGCTCCTACGAGCAGTACTTC; CDR3aa: CASSIDRGSYEQYF; abundance: few; d_gene: .; j_gene: TRBJ2-7; v_gene: TRBV19
CDR3nt: TGTGCCACCAGCACAGTCCGGGAGGGCCTCTACAATGAGCAGTTCTTC; CDR3aa: CATSTVREGLYNEQFF; abundance: .; d_gene: TRBD2; j_gene: TRBJ2-1; v_gene: TRBV15
CDR3nt: TGTGCCATCAGTGTTCAAGTCGGGCCCGGGAGGGCGGATACGCAGTATTTT; CDR3aa: CAISVQVGPGRADTQYF; abundance: .; d_gene: TRBD2; j_gene: TRBJ2-3; v_gene: TRBV10-3
CDR3nt: TGTGCCAGCTCACCAAACAGGGGTGACACCGGGGAGCTGTTTTTT; CDR3aa: CASSPNRGDTGELFF; abundance: .; d_gene: TRBD1; j_gene: TRBJ2-2; v_gene: TRBV18
CDR3nt: TGTGCCAGCAGCCTAAGACAGGGGCGGGAGCAGTACTTC; CDR3aa: CASSLRQGREQYF; abundance: .; d_gene: TRBD1; j_gene: TRBJ2-7; v_gene: TRBV5-6
CDR3nt: TGTGCCAGCAGGCCCGGGACAGCAAATTCACCCCTCCACTTT; CDR3aa: CASRPGTANSPLHF; abundance: few; d_gene: TRBD1; j_gene: TRBJ1-6; v_gene: TRBV13
CDR3nt: TGTGCCAGCAGCGGGGGCCGGAGTAGCGGGAACCCTAGCACAGATACGCAGTATTTT; CDR3aa: CASSGGRSSGNPSTDTQYF; abundance: .; d_gene: TRBD2; j_gene: TRBJ2-3; v_gene: TRBV11-3
CDR3nt: TGTGCCAGCCGTGGAACGGGACAAAGGAACACTGAAGCTTTCTTT; CDR3aa: CASRGTGQRNTEAFF; abundance: .; d_gene: .; j_gene: TRBJ1-1; v_gene: TRBV7-8
CDR3nt: TGTGCCAGCTCACCGGGGACAGGGCCTGAAAAACTGTTTTTT; CDR3aa: CASSPGTGPEKLFF; abundance: .; d_gene: TRBD1; j_gene: TRBJ1-4; v_gene: TRBV18
CDR3nt: TGCGCCAGCAGTCCTAGCGGGGTTGGGGCCCAGTACTTC; CDR3aa: CASSPSGVGAQYF; abundance: .; d_gene: TRBD2; j_gene: TRBJ2-5; v_gene: TRBV4-1
CDR3nt: TGTGCCAGCAGCTTCTCGGCGCTGGGGTTGGAGACCCAGTACTTC; CDR3aa: CASSFSALGLETQYF; abundance: .; d_gene: .; j_gene: TRBJ2-5; v_gene: TRBV11-2
CDR3nt: TGTGCTAGTGCTTCGGGTGATACGCAGTATTTT; CDR3aa: CASASGDTQYF; abundance: once; d_gene: .; j_gene: TRBJ2-3; v_gene: TRBV12-5
CDR3nt: TGTGCCACCAGGACAGCGTTACTAGCCAAAAACATTCAGTACTTC; CDR3aa: CATRTALLAKNIQYF; abundance: .; d_gene: .; j_gene: TRBJ2-4; v_gene: TRBV21-1
CDR3nt: TGTGCCAGCAGCTTAATCCCGGACCGCCGTTTGAACACCGGGGAGCTGTTTTTT; CDR3aa: CASSLIPDRRLNTGELFF; abundance: few; d_gene: .; j_gene: TRBJ2-2; v_gene: TRBV5-4
CDR3nt: TGTGCCAGCAGCCGGGGACTAGGCACCGTAGAAGAGACCCAGTACTTC; CDR3aa: CASSRGLGTVEETQYF; abundance: .; d_gene: TRBD2; j_gene: TRBJ2-5; v_gene: TRBV4-2
CDR3nt: TGTGCCAGCAGCTCCAGGATCAATGAAAAACTGTTTTTT; CDR3aa: CASSSRINEKLFF; abundance: .; d_gene: .; j_gene: TRBJ1-4; v_gene: TRBV7-9
CDR3nt: TGTGCCAGCAGCTTAGACGGGGCTGGCAATTCACCCCTCCACTTT; CDR3aa: CASSLDGAGNSPLHF; abundance: .; d_gene: .; j_gene: TRBJ1-6; v_gene: TRBV7-9
CDR3nt: TGTGCCAGCAGCCTGGACGGGCCGGCTGCTTATGGCTACACCTTC; CDR3aa: CASSLDGPAAYGYTF; abundance: .; d_gene: .; j_gene: TRBJ1-2; v_gene: TRBV28
CDR3nt: TGTGCCAGCAGCCAGGGGTACACCGGGGAGCTGTTTTTT; CDR3aa: CASSQGYTGELFF; abundance: .; d_gene: .; j_gene: TRBJ2-2; v_gene: TRBV3-1/TRBV3-2
CDR3nt: TGTGCCAGCAGCTTGGGACAAATGAACACTGAAGCTTTCTTT; CDR3aa: CASSLGQMNTEAFF; abundance: once; d_gene: .; j_gene: TRBJ1-1; v_gene: TRBV11-2
CDR3nt: TGTGCCAGCAGTGAAGCTACCGCGGCTTACGAGCAGTACTTC; CDR3aa: CASSEATAAYEQYF; abundance: .; d_gene: .; j_gene: TRBJ2-7; v_gene: TRBV2
CDR3nt: TGTGCCAGCAGTTTATCGTACACCGGGGAGCTGTTTTTT; CDR3aa: CASSLSYTGELFF; abundance: .; d_gene: .; j_gene: TRBJ2-2; v_gene: TRBV27
CDR3nt: TGTGCCAGCAGTGGCAGGGGGGATGGAGATACGCAGTATTTT; CDR3aa: CASSGRGDGDTQYF; abundance: .; d_gene: .; j_gene: TRBJ2-3; v_gene: TRBV6-4
CDR3nt: TGCAGCGTTCGCGGCGTGCTTCTTGAAAAACTGTTTTTT; CDR3aa: CSVRGVLLEKLFF; abundance: .; d_gene: .; j_gene: TRBJ1-4; v_gene: TRBV29-1
CDR3nt: TGTGCCAGCGGGACGGGCGCCTACGAGCAGTACTTC; CDR3aa: CASGTGAYEQYF; abundance: .; d_gene: .; j_gene: TRBJ2-7; v_gene: TRBV6-5
CDR3nt: TGTGCCAGCAGCCAGGCTAGGGGGACGAGCACAGATACGCAGTATTTT; CDR3aa: CASSQARGTSTDTQYF; abundance: .; d_gene: .; j_gene: TRBJ2-3; v_gene: TRBV4-2
CDR3nt: TGTGCCACCAGCAGAGCACGACAGGGGGGCACCGGGGAGCTGTTTTTT; CDR3aa: CATSRARQGGTGELFF; abundance: .; d_gene: TRBD1; j_gene: TRBJ2-2; v_gene: TRBV15
CDR3nt: TGCGCCAGCAGCTTGGAAGACTCCGTCAATGAGCAGTTCTTC; CDR3aa: CASSLEDSVNEQFF; abundance: .; d_gene: .; j_gene: TRBJ2-1; v_gene: TRBV5-1
CDR3nt: TGTGCCAGCAGCGTAGAGGGAATCTATAATTCACCCCTCCACTTT; CDR3aa: CASSVEGIYNSPLHF; abundance: .; d_gene: .; j_gene: TRBJ1-6; v_gene: TRBV9
CDR3nt: TGTGCCAGCAGCTTAAATTACAGGGCAGCTAACTATGGCTACACCTTC; CDR3aa: CASSLNYRAANYGYTF; abundance: once; d_gene: .; j_gene: TRBJ1-2; v_gene: TRBV7-3
CDR3nt: TGTGCCAGCAGCGTAGTGAACGGCCTGAATGAGCAGTTCTTC; CDR3aa: CASSVVNGLNEQFF; abundance: .; d_gene: .; j_gene: TRBJ2-1; v_gene: TRBV9
CDR3nt: TGTGCCTGGAGTGTGGGACGGAATTCACCCCTCCACTTT; CDR3aa: CAWSVGRNSPLHF; abundance: .; d_gene: .; j_gene: TRBJ1-6; v_gene: TRBV30
CDR3nt: TGTGCCAGCAGCTACGGGCTGAAAGAGACCCAGTACTTC; CDR3aa: CASSYGLKETQYF; abundance: .; d_gene: .; j_gene: TRBJ2-5; v_gene: TRBV11-2
CDR3nt: TGTGCCATAGTTGTCGGGACGACGAACACCGGGGAGCTGTTTTTT; CDR3aa: CAIVVGTTNTGELFF; abundance: .; d_gene: .; j_gene: TRBJ2-2; v_gene: TRBV7-3
CDR3nt: TGTGCCAGCAGTGAGGACAGGGGGGTTGGAAACACCATATATTTT; CDR3aa: CASSEDRGVGNTIYF; abundance: .; d_gene: TRBD1; j_gene: TRBJ1-3; v_gene: TRBV9
CDR3nt: TGTGCCAGCAGTGAATACTTTCTAGGGCCAGGGGAGGACGAGCAGTACTTC; CDR3aa: CASSEYFLGPGEDEQYF; abundance: .; d_gene: .; j_gene: TRBJ2-7; v_gene: TRBV25-1
CDR3nt: TGCGCCAGCAGCCTGGGACAGGGCCCCTACGAGCAGTACTTC; CDR3aa: CASSLGQGPYEQYF; abundance: .; d_gene: TRBD1; j_gene: TRBJ2-7; v_gene: TRBV5-1